These 3 T cell receptor beta chains share one sample of origin, sequenced in a study of chronic HIV infection and antiretroviral therapy. TCRdb independently ran MiXCR on the 5' RACE reads; one entry per CDR3 protein. The sample shows roughly 39,000 distinct CDR3 sequences, 8.2% of them seen only once. Specimen: peripheral blood. All receptors derive from an adult who had HIV and had not received antiretroviral therapy, or was an uninfected healthy control (not recorded which).

This clonotype has a handful of counts. The V call is TRBV29-1, the J call TRBJ1-2; 9 bases fit TRBD1. This CDR3 contains 11 residues. Per the germline V gene, CDR1 is SQVTM and CDR2 is ANQGSEA. The V gene end was trimmed by 2 bases and the J gene end by 13 bases; junction bases not matched to a gene: 5. This chain's CDR3 is CSVEKDRGPTF. The CDR3 nucleotides read TGCAGCGTTGAAAAGGACAGGGGTCCCACCTTC.

This chain connects TRBV20-1 to TRBJ1-5; TRBD1 matches 8 bases. There are 13 residues in the CDR3. Trimming cost V 3 bases and J 7 bases; bases outside gene matches: 5. Germline V gene data show CDR1 as DFQATT and CDR2 as SNEGSKA (reference sequence). The CDR3 here is CSASSSGGQPQHF. As DNA, the CDR3 is TGCAGTGCTAGTTCGTCAGGGGGCCAGCCCCAGCATTTT.

The V call is TRBV29-1, the J call TRBJ2-5; no reliable D call. Trimming took off 0 bases at V and 1 base at J, with 6 bases between the two ends. CDR1 is SQVTM and CDR2 is ANQGSEA in the germline V gene. The CDR3 runs 13 residues. The CDR3 region has the DNA TGCAGCGTTGAAGATGCCGCCCAAGAGACCCAGTACTTC. This encodes CSVEDAAQETQYF.